What follows describes a single T cell receptor (beta chain). The sample is drawn from a study of T cell changes during pregnancy in multiple sclerosis. Profiled with immunoSEQ multiplex PCR; TCRdb holds only in-frame clones, not every one. The sample holds about 110,000 clones; approximately 90% are singletons and the top ten take 1.5% to 2%. Germline V lookup: CDR1 MNHNY, CDR2 SVGAGI (reference sequence). The trim removed 4 bases at V and 0 bases at J, leaving 4 bases unmatched. The CDR3 loop spans 16 amino acids. The chain carries TRBV6-6 and TRBJ1-5; 9 positions match TRBD1. The source material was peripheral blood, sampled after pregnancy. The receptor was derived from a female donor with multiple sclerosis, enrolled in a pregnancy study. CDR3 nucleotide sequence: TGTGCCAGCAGTTTGGGACAGGGCCATAGCAATCAGCCCCAGCATTTT. Protein: CASSLGQGHSNQPQHF.